The T cell receptor beta chain under discussion was sequenced for a study of T-cell reconstitution after alpha-beta-depleted transplantation in children. Unique molecular identifiers were built into the TCRbeta library. TCRdb processed the PCR reads anew with MiXCR; each CDR3 protein has one entry. In the table there are over 400,000 distinct CDR3 sequences, 43% of which are singletons. Study findings and constraints: T cells produced anew were the main source of T-cell counts and diversity one year after transplant. There were reportedly several hundred expanded graft clones from which alpha-beta T cells came about two months after transplant. Surviving recipient T cells and thymic progenitors produced the high day-60 TCRbeta diversity seen in some patients.

In regard to this clonotype: Its antigen is unknown.

The sequence derives from a girl aged 2 to 10 with aplastic anemia, due to receive a stem cell transplant. This specimen consisted of PBMCs, obtained before TCRalphabeta/CD19-depleted stem cell transplant.

CDR3 sequence reads: CASSGRGRAFF. The CDR3 DNA reads as TGCGCCAGCAGCGGACGGGGGAGAGCTTTCTTT. This rearrangement joins TRBV4-1 to TRBJ1-1; TRBD1 might be the D (5 bases). Germline CDR1 MGHRA, CDR2 YSYEKL. V was shortened by 5 bases and J by 10 bases, with 11 bases between the two germline ends. The CDR3 consists of 11 residues.